The source of this T cell receptor (beta chain) is a study of cytomegalovirus exposure and HLA in healthy donors (dated by TCRdb to 2015 to 2018). Describing the broader study: An earlier analysis of a few hundred of the donors reported approximately 260 Gb of sequence data and 95 million to 140 million unique TCR beta sequences obtained from about 200 million T cells. The T cell repertoires of 550 to 850 subjects were profiled by immunosequencing and related to cytomegalovirus serostatus. The number of donors typed differed by locus, with roughly 620-630 for A, B, C, DRB1 and DQB1, about 500 for DQA1, approximately 580 for DPA1, and some 440 for DPB1. The later analysis used no new phenotypic data to find candidate immune exposures, relying instead on TCR beta sequences and their occurrence across donors. Donor age, sex, ethnicity and CMV serostatus were collected together with the repertoire data. The study was designed to test whether signatures of past pathogen exposure could be identified by cataloging public T cell receptors. To study patterns of TCR occurrence, a later analysis re-analyzed previously published TCR beta repertoires from more than 550 donors and added high-resolution HLA genotyping. An early release that covered more than 550 HLA-typed donors contained around 330 gigabases of sequencing data and 85 million to 100 million unique TCR sequences. High-throughput TCR immunosequencing, statistical association of individual TCRs with disease status, and machine learning were combined to predict cytomegalovirus infection status. An earlier analysis of nearly 600 of the donors applied high-throughput TCR beta sequencing to assess whether each TCR beta V gene segment acted as functional or pseudogenic. A handful of DR-DQ haplotypes were treated as single units for association and clustering because of strong linkage in the cohort. A later genetic analysis took genome-wide SNP genotypes for about 55% of the roughly 700 donors and used that subset as a discovery cohort. Among the roughly 390 genotyped donors, 75% to 90% belonged to the genetic ancestry cluster associated with self-reported Caucasian donors. Among a few hundred genotyped donors of the cohort, an average of roughly 240,000 unique TCR beta nucleotide sequences were sequenced per donor, around a sixth of them non-productive. HLA typing included class I and class II loci at four-digit resolution. Every repertoire in the discovery cohort had been generated on one and the same sequencing platform. Besides the first cohort of approximately 670 subjects, a separate validation cohort made up of about 120 different subjects was used.

Library construction relied on the immunoSEQ multiplex PCR assay. For the multiplex PCR, a mixture combining 60 forward primers for TCR Vbeta segments and 13 reverse primers for TCR Jbeta segments was used. The CDR3 region of rearranged TCR beta genes was amplified from genomic DNA with a multiplex PCR assay. On the Illumina HiSeq System, the amplified TCR beta libraries were sequenced as 87-base-pair reads. The study's own analysis went as follows. Across the roughly 640 repertoires, a later analysis counted roughly 77 million unique TCR beta chains, around 11 million of which were shared by at least two donors. Raw reads were error-corrected and collapsed into unique sequences with a nearest-neighbor algorithm that merged closely related sequences to remove PCR and sequencing errors. To assign V, D and J gene segments, CDR3 sequences were aligned to IMGT reference sequences. For a sequence to be retained, at least a six-nucleotide match to both a V gene segment and a J gene segment was required. Rearrangements were called productive when the CDR3 lacked stop codons and stayed in frame with V and J; all others were non-productive. CDR3 was defined according to IMGT convention as the region running from the second conserved V-encoded cysteine to the conserved J-encoded phenylalanine. The earlier analysis of fewer than 750 of the donors excluded sequences that lacked an unambiguous match to a single V gene segment. In an earlier analysis of 587 of the donors, V segments were called functional above 56.7% productive rearrangements and were called segregating when the between-donor standard deviation exceeded 5%. A statistical classification framework was developed to diagnose cytomegalovirus status using the catalog of TCR beta chain sequences. In a later analysis, V and J genes were assigned by comparing TCR nucleotide sequences against IMGT/GENE-DB human TR gene sequences. Using the TCRdist pipeline, a later analysis assigned CDR3 sequences along with most-parsimonious VDJ recombination scenarios. A later analysis defined each TCR beta chain by its CDR3 amino acid sequence plus V-gene family, and excluded reads lacking a unique V-gene family. In a later analysis, nearly 600 highly shared, low-generation-probability nucleotide sequences were removed to address suspected cross-contamination and a sequencing artifact. In a later analysis, a clonal expansion index for each public chain was calculated from normalized within-repertoire ranks of inferred template counts. In a later analysis, generation probabilities were computed with a VDJ recombination model fitted to out-of-frame rearrangements, and the resulting probabilities were checked against IGoR. In a later analysis, hypergeometric tests were used to score TCR-TCR, TCR-HLA and TCR-CMV co-occurrence, with a repertoire-size bias correction applied to TCR pairs. In a later analysis, false discovery rates were estimated by permuting HLA or CMV assignments 20 times. In a later analysis, co-occurring TCRs were grouped using DBSCAN, with TCRdist sequence similarity added in when clustering inside HLA-allele-positive subsets. For co-occurrence clustering, repertoires with fewer than 30,000 or more than 120,000 public chains were excluded, along with about five repertoires with anomalous nucleotide sharing. TCRdb took over this immuneACCESS table, retaining in-frame rearrangements with V and J assigned. Such tables are incomplete; in checked studies, under half of the missing clones stem from an unresolved V gene, and the remainder is unexplained. V, J and clone size were drawn from that table, and D and trimming were deduced from the DNA. Present in this sample are 80,000 to 100,000 clones, approximately 69% of which were seen just once. About 1.2% of the sample is in the top ten clones.

Broad study findings and their caveats: Correlated functional status among segregating V segments might be attributable to linkage disequilibrium, but an unknown experimental factor could not be ruled out. Across donors, most TCR sequences were observed very rarely, whereas some public TCRs were present in many individuals. V-gene and J-gene trimming of TCR beta chains was associated with a missense DCLRE1C variant in a later genetic analysis, and the association was replicated in an independent cohort. For the cohort, immune exposure information was limited to CMV serostatus. This cohort had only TCR beta chains sequenced, and the lack of alpha or paired-chain data limited which features could be detected. The authors suggested that the approach could potentially be generalized to other disease states and immunological phenotypes. The classifier was reported to diagnose cytomegalovirus status with high specificity and sensitivity in both the original cohort and the validation cohort. A later analysis found that most CMV-associated TCR beta chains appeared HLA-restricted, with HLA associations seemingly driven largely by CMV exposure. In an earlier analysis of about 600 of the donors, most TCR beta V segments appeared in productive rearrangements about 87% or about 30% of the time, broadly matching IMGT annotations. The 87-base-pair reads could not distinguish some IMGT-functional V segments, including TRBV6-2 and TRBV6-3, so those segments were excluded. Strong co-occurrence of HLA alleles, especially DR and DQ, made assigning TCR associations to individual alleles difficult. At a false discovery rate of 0.05, a later analysis linked some 18,000 TCR beta sequences to specific HLA alleles. A further reported finding was that TCR beta sequences accurately predicted the HLA-A and HLA-B alleles for most subjects in the first cohort. Roughly uniform sequencing depth across donors was assumed in presence/absence analyses, although this assumption may not hold. A few of the identified cytomegalovirus-associated TCR beta chains were confirmed in vitro to be specific for cytomegalovirus antigens. A later analysis reported that several top co-occurrence clusters appeared linked to parvovirus B19, influenza, CMV and Epstein-Barr virus. The sequencing pipeline was judged likely to have produced a cluster of highly shared sequence variants as a technical artifact. Some 16 rarely observed V segments, including chromosome 9 orphons, were excluded from the earlier analysis of several hundred of the donors because counts were too low. Because HLA typing was missing for some donors at each locus, association tests included only the typed subset. In a later analysis, TCR association rates were found to vary across HLA loci, with the most associated TCRs seen for DRB1 alleles and the fewest for HLA-C alleles. A later analysis found that HLA-associated TCR beta chains were more clonally expanded and had lower generation probabilities than equally common non-associated chains. In the study, around 150 TCR beta chains were listed as associated with cytomegalovirus. In a later genetic analysis, fewer N-insertions in productive TCRs were reported among donors in an Asian-associated ancestry cluster than the roughly 640-donor mean.

The cohort consisted of 666 healthy bone marrow donors. All cohort members were sampled while nominally healthy, although unrecorded immune exposures were likely present. The donor was CMV seronegative and was included in the group of hundreds of seronegative cohort members. Each donor provided a peripheral blood sample, and peripheral blood mononuclear cells were used for TCR beta sequencing. Genomic DNA was extracted from the blood cell samples with the Qiagen DNeasy Blood Extraction Kit. Reading the germline V gene (reference sequence) gives CDR1 SEHNR and CDR2 FQNEAQ. V gives up 5 bases and J gives up 4 bases, and the segment between their germline ends measures 14 bases. The CDR3 starts with the cysteine, ends with the phenylalanine, and has 14 residues. Only the CDR3 portion is preserved as DNA: 42 bases, with reading frame beginning at the first base. With respect to this clone: Its cognate antigen has yet to be identified. Per-base qualities were not stored, and no clone one base away is much larger.

Material for sequencing was PBMCs. The V and J genes are TRBV7-9 and TRBJ1-2, with no confident D gene call. This TCR derives from a female donor in good health and CMV-seronegative. The nucleotide sequence is given as TGTGCCAGCAGCCCCCCCTTTGGCAGCTATGGCTACACCTTC. It is translated as CASSPPFGSYGYTF.